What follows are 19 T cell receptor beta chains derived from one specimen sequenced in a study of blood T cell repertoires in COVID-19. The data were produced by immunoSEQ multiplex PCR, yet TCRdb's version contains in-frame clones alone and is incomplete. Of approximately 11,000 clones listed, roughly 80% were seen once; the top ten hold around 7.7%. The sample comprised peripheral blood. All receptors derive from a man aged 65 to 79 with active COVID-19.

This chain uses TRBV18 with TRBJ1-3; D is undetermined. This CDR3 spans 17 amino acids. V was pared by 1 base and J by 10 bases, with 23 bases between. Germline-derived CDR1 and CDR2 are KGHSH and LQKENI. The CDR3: CASSPRRPLNSERTIYF. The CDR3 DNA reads TGTGCCAGCTCACCACGCCGCCCCTTAAACTCTGAGAGGACCATATATTTT.

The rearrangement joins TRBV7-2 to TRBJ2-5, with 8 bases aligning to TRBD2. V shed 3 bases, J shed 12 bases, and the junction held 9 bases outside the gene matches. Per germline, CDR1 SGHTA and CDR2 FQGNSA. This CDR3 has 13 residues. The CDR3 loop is CASSFNPQRGKYF. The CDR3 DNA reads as TGTGCCAGCAGCTTCAATCCCCAGCGGGGGAAGTACTTC.

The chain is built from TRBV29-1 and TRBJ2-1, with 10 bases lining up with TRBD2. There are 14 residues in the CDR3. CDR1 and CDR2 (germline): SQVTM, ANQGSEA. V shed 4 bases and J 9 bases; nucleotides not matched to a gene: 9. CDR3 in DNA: TGCAGCGTTGGGTTCAGCGGGGGGGCCAGTGAGCAGTTCTTC. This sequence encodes CSVGFSGGASEQFF.

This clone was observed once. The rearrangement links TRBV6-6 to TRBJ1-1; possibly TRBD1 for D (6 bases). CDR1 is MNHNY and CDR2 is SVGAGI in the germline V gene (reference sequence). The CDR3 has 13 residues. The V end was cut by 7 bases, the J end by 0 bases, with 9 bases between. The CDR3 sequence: CASIGQMNTEAFF. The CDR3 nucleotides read TGTGCCAGCATCGGACAGATGAACACTGAAGCTTTCTTT.

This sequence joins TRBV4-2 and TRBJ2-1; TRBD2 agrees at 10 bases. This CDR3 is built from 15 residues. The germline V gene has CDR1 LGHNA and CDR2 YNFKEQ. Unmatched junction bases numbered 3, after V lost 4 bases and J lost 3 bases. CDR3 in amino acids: CASSPRTSGYNEQFF. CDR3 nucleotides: TGTGCCAGCAGCCCAAGGACTAGCGGCTACAATGAGCAGTTCTTC.

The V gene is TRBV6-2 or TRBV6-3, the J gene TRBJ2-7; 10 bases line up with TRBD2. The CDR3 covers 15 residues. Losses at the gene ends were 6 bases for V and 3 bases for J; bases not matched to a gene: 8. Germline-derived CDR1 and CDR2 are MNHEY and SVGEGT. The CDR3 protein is CASSRLAGGIYEQYF. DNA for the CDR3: TGTGCCAGCAGCCGCTTAGCGGGGGGTATCTACGAGCAGTACTTC.

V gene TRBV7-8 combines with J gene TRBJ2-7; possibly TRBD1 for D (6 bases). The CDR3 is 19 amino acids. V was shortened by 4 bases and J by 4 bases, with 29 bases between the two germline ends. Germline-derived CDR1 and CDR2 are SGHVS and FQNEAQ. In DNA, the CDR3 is TGTGCCAGCAGCTCACAACGGACAGACCGGAAAACCACAGATTACGAGCAGTACTTC. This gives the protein CASSSQRTDRKTTDYEQYF.

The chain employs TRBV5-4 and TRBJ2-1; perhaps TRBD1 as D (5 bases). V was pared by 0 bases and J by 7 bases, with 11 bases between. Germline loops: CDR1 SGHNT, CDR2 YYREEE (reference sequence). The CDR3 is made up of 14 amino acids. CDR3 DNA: TGTGCCAGCAGCTTGGTGGCAGGGCATAATGAGCAGTTCTTC. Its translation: CASSLVAGHNEQFF.

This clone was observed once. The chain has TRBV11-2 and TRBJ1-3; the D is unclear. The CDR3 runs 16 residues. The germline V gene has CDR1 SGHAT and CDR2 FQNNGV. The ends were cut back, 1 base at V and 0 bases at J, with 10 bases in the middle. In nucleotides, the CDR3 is TGTGCCAGCAGCTTAGTCGTGTTGAGCTCTGGAAACACCATATATTTT. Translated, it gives CASSLVVLSSGNTIYF.

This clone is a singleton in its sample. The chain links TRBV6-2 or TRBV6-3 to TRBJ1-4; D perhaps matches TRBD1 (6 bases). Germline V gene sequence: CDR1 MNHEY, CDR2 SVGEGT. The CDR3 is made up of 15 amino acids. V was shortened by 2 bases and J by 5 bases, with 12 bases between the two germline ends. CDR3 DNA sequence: TGTGCCAGCAGTTACGAAGACAGGAGAAATGAAAAACTGTTTTTT. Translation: CASSYEDRRNEKLFF.

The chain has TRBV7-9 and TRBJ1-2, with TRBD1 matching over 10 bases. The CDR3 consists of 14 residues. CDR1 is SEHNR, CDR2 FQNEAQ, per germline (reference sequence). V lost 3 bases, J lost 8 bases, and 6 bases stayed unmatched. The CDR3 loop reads CASSLSGTGDGYTF. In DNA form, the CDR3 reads TGTGCCAGCAGCTTGTCCGGGACAGGGGACGGCTACACCTTC.

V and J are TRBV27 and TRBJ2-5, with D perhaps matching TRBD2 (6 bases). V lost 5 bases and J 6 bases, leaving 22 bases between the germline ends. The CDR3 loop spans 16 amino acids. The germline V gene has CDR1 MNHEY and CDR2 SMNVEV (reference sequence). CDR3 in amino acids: CASSPSAGRSVKTQYF. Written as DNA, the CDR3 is TGTGCCAGCAGTCCCTCCGCGGGACGTAGTGTGAAGACCCAGTACTTC.

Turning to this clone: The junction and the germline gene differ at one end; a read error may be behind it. The CDR3 protein is CASSLGWSDNEQFF. The CDR3 DNA reads as TGCGCCAGCAGCTTGGGGTGGTCCGACAACGAGCAGTTCTTC. The J gene is TRBJ2-1, the V gene TRBV5-1, with unresolved D. CDR1 is SGHRS, CDR2 YFSETQ, per germline. CDR3 length: 14 residues.

This CDR3 reads CASCYDGAGYTF. The DNA for the CDR3 is TGTGCCAGCTGTTACGACGGAGCTGGCTACACCTTC. The chain has TRBV2 and TRBJ1-2; D is uncertain. This CDR3 spans 12 amino acids. Trimming left V 8 bases short and J 7 bases short, with 14 bases between. CDR1 is SNHLY, CDR2 FYNNEI, per germline.

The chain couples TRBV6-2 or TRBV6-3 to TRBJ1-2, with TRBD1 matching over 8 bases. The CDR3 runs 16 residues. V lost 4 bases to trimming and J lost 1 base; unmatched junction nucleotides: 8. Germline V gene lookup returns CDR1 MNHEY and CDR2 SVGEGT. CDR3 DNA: TGTGCCAGCAGTTTCTGGGACAGGACCCTTAACTATGGCTACACCTTC. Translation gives CASSFWDRTLNYGYTF.

The chain's CDR3 is CASSLRQGLFGAFF. The CDR3, as DNA: TGTGCCAGCAGTTTAAGACAGGGACTCTTTGGGGCTTTCTTT. The rearrangement uses TRBV27 and TRBJ1-1; 7 bases are shared with TRBD1. The J segment lost 11 bases and the V segment lost 2 bases, leaving 11 bases of the junction unmatched. This CDR3 spans 14 amino acids. In germline, CDR1 is MNHEY, CDR2 SMNVEV (reference sequence).

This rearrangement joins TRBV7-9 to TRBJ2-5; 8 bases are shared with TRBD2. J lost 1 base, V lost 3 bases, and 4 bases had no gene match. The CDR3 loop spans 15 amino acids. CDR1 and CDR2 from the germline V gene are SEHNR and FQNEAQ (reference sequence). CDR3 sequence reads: CASSFVLAGQETQYF. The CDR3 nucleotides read TGTGCCAGCAGCTTTGTGCTAGCGGGCCAAGAGACCCAGTACTTC.

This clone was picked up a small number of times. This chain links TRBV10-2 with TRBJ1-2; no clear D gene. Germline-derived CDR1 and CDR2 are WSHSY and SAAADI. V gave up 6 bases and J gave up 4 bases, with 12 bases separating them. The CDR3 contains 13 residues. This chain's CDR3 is CASSPSWSYGYTF. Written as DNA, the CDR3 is TGCGCCAGCAGCCCCTCCTGGAGCTATGGCTACACCTTC.

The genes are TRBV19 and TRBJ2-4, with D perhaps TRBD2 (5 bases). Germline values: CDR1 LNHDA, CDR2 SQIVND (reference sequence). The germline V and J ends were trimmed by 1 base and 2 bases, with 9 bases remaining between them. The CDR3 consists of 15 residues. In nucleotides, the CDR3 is TGTGCCAGTAGTATAGCATGGGAGACCAAAAACATTCAGTACTTC. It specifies CASSIAWETKNIQYF.